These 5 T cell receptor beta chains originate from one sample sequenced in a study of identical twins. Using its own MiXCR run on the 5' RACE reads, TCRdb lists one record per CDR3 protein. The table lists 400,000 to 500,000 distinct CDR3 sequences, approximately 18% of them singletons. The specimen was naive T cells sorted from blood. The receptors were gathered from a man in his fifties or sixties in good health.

The CDR3 nucleotides read TGTGCCAGCAGCCAAAAACCGACAGGGGGCGGCACCGGGGAGCTGTTTTTT. Residues: CASSQKPTGGGTGELFF. The chain uses TRBV3-1 and TRBJ2-2; 10 bases agree with TRBD1. From germline, CDR1 is LGHDT and CDR2 YNNKEL (reference sequence). The V segment lost 2 bases and the J segment 4 bases; nucleotides outside the gene matches: 7. The CDR3 runs 17 residues.

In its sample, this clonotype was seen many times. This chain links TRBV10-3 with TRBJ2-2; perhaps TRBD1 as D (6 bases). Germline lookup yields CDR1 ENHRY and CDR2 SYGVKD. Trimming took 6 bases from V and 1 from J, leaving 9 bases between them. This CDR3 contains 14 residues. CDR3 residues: CAIRGAMNTGELFF. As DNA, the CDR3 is TGTGCCATCAGGGGGGCCATGAACACCGGGGAGCTGTTTTTT.

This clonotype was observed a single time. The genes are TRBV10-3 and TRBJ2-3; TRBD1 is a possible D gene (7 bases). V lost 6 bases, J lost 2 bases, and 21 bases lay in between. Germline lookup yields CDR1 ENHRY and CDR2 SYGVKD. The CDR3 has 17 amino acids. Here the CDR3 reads CAIRDSDREVDTDTQYF. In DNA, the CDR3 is TGTGCCATCAGAGATTCTGACAGGGAGGTAGACACAGATACGCAGTATTTT.

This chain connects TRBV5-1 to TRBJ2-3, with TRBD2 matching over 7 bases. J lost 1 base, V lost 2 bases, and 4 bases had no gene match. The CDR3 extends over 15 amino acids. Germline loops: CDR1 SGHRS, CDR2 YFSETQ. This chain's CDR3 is CASSLAGPRTDTQYF. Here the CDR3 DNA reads TGCGCCAGCAGCTTAGCGGGACCACGCACAGATACGCAGTATTTT.

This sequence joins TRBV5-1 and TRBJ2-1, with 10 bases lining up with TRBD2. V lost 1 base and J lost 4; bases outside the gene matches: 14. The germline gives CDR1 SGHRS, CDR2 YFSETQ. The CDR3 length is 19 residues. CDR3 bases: TGCGCCAGCAGCTTGAGGGCCAGGGTCTTAGCGGGAGGATACAATGAGCAGTTCTTC. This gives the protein CASSLRARVLAGGYNEQFF.